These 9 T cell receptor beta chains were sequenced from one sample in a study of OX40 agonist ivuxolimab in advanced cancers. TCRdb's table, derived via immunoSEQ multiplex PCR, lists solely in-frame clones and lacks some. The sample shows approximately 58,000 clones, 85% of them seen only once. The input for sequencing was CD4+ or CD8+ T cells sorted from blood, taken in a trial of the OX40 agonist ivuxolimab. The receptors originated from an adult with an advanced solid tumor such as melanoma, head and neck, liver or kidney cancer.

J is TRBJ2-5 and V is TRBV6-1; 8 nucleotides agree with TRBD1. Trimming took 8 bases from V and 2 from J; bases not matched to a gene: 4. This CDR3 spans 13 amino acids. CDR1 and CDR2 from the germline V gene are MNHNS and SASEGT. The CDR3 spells CASVNRGQETQYF. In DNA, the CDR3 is TGTGCCAGCGTAAACAGGGGGCAAGAGACCCAGTACTTC.

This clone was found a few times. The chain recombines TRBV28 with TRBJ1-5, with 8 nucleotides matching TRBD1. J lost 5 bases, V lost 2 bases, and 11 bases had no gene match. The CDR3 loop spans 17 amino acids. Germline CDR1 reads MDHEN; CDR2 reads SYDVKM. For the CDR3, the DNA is TGTGCCAGCAGTTTACCCAATACAGGGGGGTTATATCAGCCCCAGCATTTT. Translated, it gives CASSLPNTGGLYQPQHF. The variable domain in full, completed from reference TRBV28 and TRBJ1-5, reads DVKVTQSSRYLVKRTGEKVFLECVQDMDHENMFWYRQDPGLGLRLIYFSYDVKMKEKGDIPEGYSVSREKKERFSLILESASTNQTSMYLCASSLPNTGGLYQPQHFGDGTRLSIL.

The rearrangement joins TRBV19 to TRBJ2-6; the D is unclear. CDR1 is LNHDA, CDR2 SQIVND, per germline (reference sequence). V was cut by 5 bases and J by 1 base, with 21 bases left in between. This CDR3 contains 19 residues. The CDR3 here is CASSSRTGPRSSGANVLTF. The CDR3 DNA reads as TGTGCCAGTAGTTCAAGGACGGGTCCCCGATCGTCTGGGGCCAACGTCCTGACTTTC.

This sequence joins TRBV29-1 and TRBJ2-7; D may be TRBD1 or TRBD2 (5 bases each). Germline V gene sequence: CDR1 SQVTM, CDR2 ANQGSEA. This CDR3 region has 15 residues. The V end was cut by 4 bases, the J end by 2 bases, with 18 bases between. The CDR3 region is CSVVGENRTPYEQYF. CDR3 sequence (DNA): TGCAGCGTTGTAGGGGAGAACCGTACTCCCTACGAGCAGTACTTC.

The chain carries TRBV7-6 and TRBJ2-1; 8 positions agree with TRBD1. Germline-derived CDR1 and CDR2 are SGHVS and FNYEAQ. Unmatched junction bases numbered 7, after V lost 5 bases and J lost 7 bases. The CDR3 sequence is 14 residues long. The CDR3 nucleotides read TGTGCCAGCAGCACTTGGACAGGGATGAATGAGCAGTTCTTC. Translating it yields CASSTWTGMNEQFF.

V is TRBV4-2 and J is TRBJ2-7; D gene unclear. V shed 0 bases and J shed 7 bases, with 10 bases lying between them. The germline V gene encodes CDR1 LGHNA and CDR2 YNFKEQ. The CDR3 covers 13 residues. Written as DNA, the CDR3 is TGTGCCAGCAGCCAAGAAGTCTCCCGGGAGCAGTACTTC. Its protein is CASSQEVSREQYF.

CDR3 bases: TGTGCCTGGAGTCGGGACAGGGTTACCGAAGCTTTCTTT. This translates into CAWSRDRVTEAFF. V is TRBV30 and J is TRBJ1-1; the match to TRBD1 covers 9 bases. From germline, CDR1 is GTSNPN and CDR2 SVGIG (reference sequence). This CDR3 spans 13 amino acids. J was trimmed by 8 bases and V by 2 bases; bases with no gene match: 6.

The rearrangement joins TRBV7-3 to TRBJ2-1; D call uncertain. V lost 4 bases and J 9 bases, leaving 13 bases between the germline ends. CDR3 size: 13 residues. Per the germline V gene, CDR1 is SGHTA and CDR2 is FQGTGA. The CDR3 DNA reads TGTGCCAGCAGCTCAAGGGTCTATGGTGAGCAGTTCTTC. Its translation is CASSSRVYGEQFF. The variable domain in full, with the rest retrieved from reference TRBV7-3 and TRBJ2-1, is GAGVSQTPSNKVTEKGKYVELRCDPISGHTALYWYRQSLGQGPEFLIYFQGTGAADDSGLPNDRFFAVRPEGSVSTLKIQRTERGDSAVYLCASSSRVYGEQFFGPGTRLTVL.

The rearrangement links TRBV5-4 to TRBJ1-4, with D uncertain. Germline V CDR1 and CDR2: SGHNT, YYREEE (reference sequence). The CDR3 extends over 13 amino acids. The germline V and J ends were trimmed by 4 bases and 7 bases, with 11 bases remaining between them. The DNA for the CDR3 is TGTGCCAGCAGCCCAGGTGCCTCTGAAAAACTGTTTTTT. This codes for CASSPGASEKLFF. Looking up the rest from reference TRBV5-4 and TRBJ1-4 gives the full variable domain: ETGVTQSPTHLIKTRGQQVTLRCSSQSGHNTVSWYQQALGQGPQFIFQYYREEENGRGNFPPRFSGLQFPNYSSELNVNALELDDSALYLCASSPGASEKLFFGSGTQLSVL.